This entry describes one TCR beta chain. It has no known antigen specificity. The record has no base qualities; no much larger clone is one base away. This sample was taken from a study of Tregs in tolerant kidney transplant recipients (dated by TCRdb to about 2019). Looking at the study overall: The transplants used related donors along with nonmyeloablative bone marrow transplantation, and in the human trials mixed chimerism was transient. TCRbeta sequencing was used in the study to identify donor-specific regulatory T cells before combined kidney and bone marrow transplantation, and the identified cells were then tracked after transplant. Study-wide findings and limitations: Because the study included only a small number of patients, the results must be confirmed in larger populations and under other immunosuppression protocols. For some patients the PCR primers changed over time, which made it impossible to compare the samples from those patients at the nucleotide level. In tolerant patients, donor-specific Tregs expanded more than Tregs overall, which suggests antigen-driven rather than nonspecific expansion. Although technical replication error seemed to be minimal, the question of biological reproducibility was not addressed directly. The most biologically relevant and donor-specific TCRbeta repertoire appeared to be identified by expanding Tregs with activated donor B cells.

For TCRbeta CDR3 sequencing, genomic DNA from the sorted cells was extracted using the QIAGEN DNeasy Blood and Tissue Kit. Through immunoSEQ, high-throughput TCRbeta CDR3 sequencing was done commercially, including PCR amplification with internal controls and bias correction. The source study handled its data this way. A unique productive TCRbeta sequence was defined by the CDR3 nucleotide sequence when primers matched, and otherwise by the CDR3 amino acid sequence together with the Vbeta and Jbeta genes. Sorting error was corrected by removing sequences shared between sorted populations at a frequency ratio of 2:1 or less, and the remaining shared sequences were assigned to the higher population. Donor-reactive sequences were defined as at least 5-fold expanded in CFSE-low cells versus unstimulated cells, with frequency of at least 0.01% in CFSE-low cells. Jensen-Shannon divergence, calculated on the top 100 TCRbeta sequences ranked by frequency, was used to quantify repertoire divergence. When a sample had multiple sequencing runs, each run was corrected for sorting error separately and the runs were then pooled. The immuneACCESS repertoire file appears here via TCRdb, limited to in-frame rearrangements. These files lack a portion of the clones; in checked studies, under half of the deficit traces to unresolved V genes, and the cause of the others is not known. V, J and clone size reflect that table, while D and trimming were determined from the DNA. Across this sample there are over 60,000 clones, with roughly 91% seen only once. 0.35% to 0.5% of the sample is in the top ten clones.

The time point label for this specimen denotes: blood sample drawn before combined kidney and bone marrow transplant. Unstimulated Tregs (CD4+CD25+CD127-), CD4+ non-Tregs (CD4+CD25-), CD4 and CD8 cells were FACS-sorted from thawed PBMCs. Patients were several combined kidney and bone marrow transplant recipients from the ITN036ST trial, and only these trial subjects had samples available. Healthy control blood was separated into PBMCs by Ficoll density gradient and cryopreserved, and patient PBMCs were collected both before and after transplant. The CDR3 sequence holds 16 residues, the cysteine and phenylalanine included. Just CDR3 DNA is preserved here, 48 bases in frame from base 1. Germline trimming amounts to 2 bases on V and 3 bases on J, with 7 as the count of junction bases outside the gene matches. CDR1 and CDR2 are drawn from the germline V gene: LGHNA, YSLEER.

This TCR was sampled from a human donor who received a combined kidney and bone marrow transplant. The sequences come from CD4+ T cells from blood, collected before the transplant. The V gene is TRBV4-3 and the J gene is TRBJ2-1, with TRBD2 identical over 7 junction bases. The sequence in DNA is TGCGCCAGCAGCCAATCTTTGAGGGACTACTACAATGAGCAGTTCTTC. This translates into CASSQSLRDYYNEQFF.